This passage covers 13 T cell receptor beta chains from one sample sequenced in a study of cytomegalovirus exposure and HLA in healthy donors. In the PCR, 60 Vbeta and 13 Jbeta primers were used. This table comes from immunoSEQ multiplex PCR, and its TCRdb copy is limited to in-frame clones, with some not included. In the table there are 200,000 to 250,000 clones, 85% to 90% of which are singletons. Input material: PBMCs. The receptors here all came from a woman in her late teens or twenties in good health and CMV-seronegative.

The count of this clone is one. The V gene is TRBV20-1, the J gene TRBJ1-2, with D maybe TRBD1 (5 bases). The CDR3 has 11 residues. Trimming took off 2 bases at V and 6 bases at J, with 7 bases between the two ends. Germline V gene data show CDR1 as DFQATT and CDR2 as SNEGSKA (reference sequence). The CDR3 protein is CSARQGNGYTF. The CDR3, as DNA: TGCAGTGCTAGACAGGGCAATGGCTACACCTTC.

The chain is built from TRBV19 and TRBJ2-3; 11 bases are shared with TRBD2. The CDR3 runs 15 residues. The junction had 5 bases not matched to a gene; V was cut back by 3 bases and J by 6 bases. The germline CDR1 and CDR2 sequences are LNHDA and SQIVND (reference sequence). In nucleotides, the CDR3 is TGTGCCAGTAGTATCGGGCTAGCGGGAGGCGATACGCAGTATTTT. Residues: CASSIGLAGGDTQYF.

The V call is TRBV5-4, the J call TRBJ1-6; D is ambiguous. CDR3 size: 15 residues. Germline CDR1 is SGHNT and CDR2 is YYREEE (reference sequence). The V gene lost 1 base and the J gene lost 6 bases, with 11 bases spanning the gap. CDR3 in DNA: TGTGCCAGCAGCTTGAGCCCGGGGTCTAATTCACCCCTCCACTTT. Translating gives CASSLSPGSNSPLHF.

This clone appeared once. The CDR3 is CASSEEGQGAFYGYTF. The CDR3 DNA follows: TGTGCCAGCAGTGAAGAGGGACAGGGCGCTTTTTATGGCTACACCTTC. J is TRBJ1-2 and V is TRBV6-1, with 9 bases fitting TRBD1. V was pared by 1 base and J by 5 bases, with 8 bases of the junction left unmatched. Per the germline V gene, CDR1 is MNHNS and CDR2 is SASEGT. The CDR3 runs to 16 residues.

J is TRBJ2-1 and V is TRBV9; 10 bases fit TRBD2. There are 17 residues in the CDR3. Germline trimming cut 3 bases from V and 8 bases from J; bases unmatched to any gene: 14. Germline loops: CDR1 SGDLS, CDR2 YYNGEE. The chain's CDR3 is CASSAYSGLASFDEQFF. The CDR3, as DNA: TGTGCCAGCAGCGCCTACTCGGGACTAGCGAGTTTCGATGAGCAGTTCTTC.

The chain combines TRBV30 with TRBJ2-7, with 10 bases that match TRBD1. CDR1 GTSNPN and CDR2 SVGIG come from the germline V gene (reference sequence). This CDR3 region has 17 residues. V was clipped by 5 bases and J by 3 bases; unmatched bases: 16. The CDR3 DNA is TGTGCCTGGGTAGCAAGGACAGGGGGGCAGTATCACTACGAGCAGTACTTC. Translation: CAWVARTGGQYHYEQYF.

This sequence joins TRBV27 and TRBJ2-7, with 7 nucleotides matching TRBD1. V lost 5 bases, J lost 4 bases, and 8 bases stayed unmatched. The V gene's germline CDR1 is MNHEY and CDR2 SMNVEV (reference sequence). This CDR3 has 14 residues. The CDR3 region is CASSTVGQQYEQYF. The DNA for the CDR3 is TGTGCCAGCAGTACCGTGGGACAGCAATACGAGCAGTACTTC.

The rearrangement joins TRBV6-1 to TRBJ1-1; possible D gene TRBD1, 6 bases. The CDR3 loop spans 17 amino acids. V was pared by 5 bases and J by 2 bases, with 21 bases between. Germline loops: CDR1 MNHNS, CDR2 SASEGT. The CDR3 reads CASSQVRGSGANTEAFF. CDR3 in DNA: TGTGCCAGCAGTCAAGTACGAGGGTCAGGGGCTAACACTGAAGCTTTCTTT.

The chain is built from TRBV4-3 and TRBJ2-4; TRBD2 matches 7 bases. Germline trimming cut 1 base from V and 1 base from J; bases unmatched to any gene: 4. The V gene's germline CDR1 is LGHNA and CDR2 YSLEER. The CDR3 length is 16 residues. The CDR3 region is CASSQVWGGAKNIQYF. In DNA form, the CDR3 reads TGCGCCAGCAGCCAAGTTTGGGGGGGGGCCAAAAACATTCAGTACTTC.

A single count supports this clone. The V and J genes are TRBV5-6 and TRBJ1-2; TRBD1 might be the D (5 bases). Germline values: CDR1 SGHDT, CDR2 YYEEEE. The CDR3 consists of 13 residues. V shed 0 bases and J shed 5 bases, with 8 bases lying between them. For the CDR3, the DNA is TGTGCCAGCAGCTTGGACAGGCAGTATGGCTACACCTTC. It is translated as CASSLDRQYGYTF.

This clone has only one observation. The CDR3 nucleotides read TGTGCCAGCAGCTTGACCTCGGACAGGGCCAATTCACCCCTCCACTTT. Translated, it gives CASSLTSDRANSPLHF. The chain uses TRBV5-6 and TRBJ1-6; 8 bases agree with TRBD1. CDR3 size: 16 residues. The V gene's germline CDR1 is SGHDT and CDR2 YYEEEE. V shed 1 base and J 7 bases; nucleotides not matched to a gene: 7.

This chain uses TRBV19 with TRBJ1-5; no reliable D call. CDR1 is LNHDA, CDR2 SQIVND, per germline (reference sequence). The CDR3 spans 15 residues. The ends were cut back, 4 bases at V and 3 bases at J, with 13 bases in the middle. The CDR3 nucleotides are TGTGCCAGTAGTAGAGGTCCTTTTACCAATCAGCCCCAGCATTTT. It translates to CASSRGPFTNQPQHF.

This chain links TRBV7-6 with TRBJ2-1; 13 positions match TRBD2. The CDR3 has 20 residues. Germline V gene sequence: CDR1 SGHVS, CDR2 FNYEAQ. V shed 6 bases, J shed 4 bases, and the junction held 18 bases outside the gene matches. DNA for the CDR3: TGTGCCAGCAGTGTCCGGCCGGGACTAGCGGGGAGTCCTCGTTACAATGAGCAGTTCTTC. This encodes CASSVRPGLAGSPRYNEQFF.